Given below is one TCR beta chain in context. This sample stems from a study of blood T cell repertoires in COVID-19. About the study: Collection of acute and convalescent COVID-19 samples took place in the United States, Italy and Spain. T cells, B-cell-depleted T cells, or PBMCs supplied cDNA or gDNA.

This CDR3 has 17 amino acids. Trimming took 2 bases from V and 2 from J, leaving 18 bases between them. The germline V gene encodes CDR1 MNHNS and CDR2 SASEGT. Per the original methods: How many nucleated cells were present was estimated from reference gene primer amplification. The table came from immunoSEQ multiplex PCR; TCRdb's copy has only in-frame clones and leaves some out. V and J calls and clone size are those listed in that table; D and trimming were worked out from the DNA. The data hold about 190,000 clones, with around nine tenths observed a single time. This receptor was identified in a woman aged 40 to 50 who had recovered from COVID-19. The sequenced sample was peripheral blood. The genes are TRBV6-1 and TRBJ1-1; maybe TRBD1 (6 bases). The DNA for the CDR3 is TGTGCCAGCAGTGAATCTGACAGGTCGGGGATTAACACTGAAGCTTTCTTT. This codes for CASSESDRSGINTEAFF.